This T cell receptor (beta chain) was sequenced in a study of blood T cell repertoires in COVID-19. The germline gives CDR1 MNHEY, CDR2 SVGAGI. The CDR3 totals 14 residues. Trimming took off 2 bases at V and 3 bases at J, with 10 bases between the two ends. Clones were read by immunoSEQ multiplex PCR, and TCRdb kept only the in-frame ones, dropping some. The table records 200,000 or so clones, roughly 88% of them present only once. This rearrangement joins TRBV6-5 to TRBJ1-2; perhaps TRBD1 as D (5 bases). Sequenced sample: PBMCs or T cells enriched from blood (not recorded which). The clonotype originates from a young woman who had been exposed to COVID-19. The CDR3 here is CASSYDSGDYGYTF. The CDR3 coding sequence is TGTGCCAGCAGTTACGACTCGGGGGACTATGGCTACACCTTC.